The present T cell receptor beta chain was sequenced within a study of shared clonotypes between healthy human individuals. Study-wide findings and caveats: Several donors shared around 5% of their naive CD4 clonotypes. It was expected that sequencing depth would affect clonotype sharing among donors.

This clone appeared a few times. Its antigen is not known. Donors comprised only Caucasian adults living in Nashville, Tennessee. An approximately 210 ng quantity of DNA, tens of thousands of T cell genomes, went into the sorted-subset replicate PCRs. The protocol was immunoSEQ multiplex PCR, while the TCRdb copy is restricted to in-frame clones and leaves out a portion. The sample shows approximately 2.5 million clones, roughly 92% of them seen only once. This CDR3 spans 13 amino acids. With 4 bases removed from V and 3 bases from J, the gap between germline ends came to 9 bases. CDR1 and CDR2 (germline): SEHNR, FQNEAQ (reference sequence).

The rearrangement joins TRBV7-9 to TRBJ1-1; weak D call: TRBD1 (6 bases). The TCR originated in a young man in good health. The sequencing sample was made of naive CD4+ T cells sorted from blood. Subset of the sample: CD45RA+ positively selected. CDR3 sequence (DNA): TGTGCCAGCAGCTCAGGGGCCTACACTGAAGCTTTCTTT. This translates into CASSSGAYTEAFF.